A selection of T cell receptor beta chains follows, all from one sample in a study of Ad26.COV2.S vaccination and SARS-CoV-2 variants. The method was immunoSEQ multiplex PCR; TCRdb's version includes in-frame clones alone and lacks a portion of them. The table lists hundreds of thousands of clones, about 93% of them singletons. Sequences were derived from peripheral blood, sampled in a trial of Ad26.COV2.S vaccine versus placebo. The receptors shown here come from a person aged 18 to 65 who received the Ad26.COV2.S COVID-19 vaccine or a placebo. Both conserved end residues are part of each CDR3. A D gene is named only where the DNA matches it firmly. Where a row states a size, it is once, few, many or the class of an expanded clone; other rows omit it.

d_gene,j_gene,abundance,v_gene,CDR3nt,CDR3aa
TRBD2,TRBJ2-1,NA,TRBV14,TGTGCCAGCAGCCAAGGGGGGAAAGGGCGGGAGAATGAGCAGTTCTTC,CASSQGGKGRENEQFF
NA,TRBJ2-4,NA,TRBV30,TGTGCCTGGAGTGGCCCACCGGCGGAGTCTCCAAAAAACATTCAGTACTTC,CAWSGPPAESPKNIQYF
NA,TRBJ1-3,NA,TRBV7-6,TGTGCCAGTGGGACTGGAAACACCATATATTTT,CASGTGNTIYF
NA,TRBJ2-7,NA,TRBV7-6,TGTGCCAGCAGCCCAGGACAGTACTCCTACGAGCAGTACTTC,CASSPGQYSYEQYF
NA,TRBJ2-1,few,TRBV28,TGTGCCAGCAGCCATAACGTGGGGGATGAGCAGTTCTTC,CASSHNVGDEQFF
TRBD2,TRBJ2-1,NA,TRBV28,TGTGCCAGCAGTTCCGCCGGGACTAGCGGGGCTGGTGAGCAGTTCTTC,CASSSAGTSGAGEQFF
NA,TRBJ2-1,NA,TRBV12-3/TRBV12-4,TGTGCCAGCAGTGGGGGGGAGCAGTTCTTC,CASSGGEQFF
NA,TRBJ2-5,NA,TRBV21-1,TGTGCCAGCAGCAAGGGGGACAGTTACCAAGAGACCCAGTACTTC,CASSKGDSYQETQYF
NA,TRBJ2-1,NA,TRBV29-1,TGCAGCGTTGAAGGTGGGGCCGTCTACAATGAGCAGTTCTTC,CSVEGGAVYNEQFF
NA,TRBJ2-7,few,TRBV20-1,TGCAGTGCTAGTCCCCTTACAGGGTACGAGCAGTACTTC,CSASPLTGYEQYF